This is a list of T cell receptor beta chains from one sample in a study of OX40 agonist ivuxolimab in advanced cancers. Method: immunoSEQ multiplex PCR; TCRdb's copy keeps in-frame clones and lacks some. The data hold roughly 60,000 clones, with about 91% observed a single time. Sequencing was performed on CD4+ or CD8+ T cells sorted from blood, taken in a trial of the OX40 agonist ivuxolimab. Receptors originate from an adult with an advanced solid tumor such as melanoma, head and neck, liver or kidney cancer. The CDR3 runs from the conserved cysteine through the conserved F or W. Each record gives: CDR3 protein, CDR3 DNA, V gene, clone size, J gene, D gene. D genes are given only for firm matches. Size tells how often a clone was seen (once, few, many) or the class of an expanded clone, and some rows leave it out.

CDR3 protein: CASSPSKVAQSGDDEQFF
CDR3 DNA: TGTGCCAGCAGCCCCTCGAAAGTCGCCCAATCGGGAGACGATGAGCAGTTCTTC
V gene: TRBV7-9
clone size: once
J gene: TRBJ2-1
D gene: .

CDR3 protein: CASSIERGDTEAFF
CDR3 DNA: TGTGCCAGTAGTATTGAGAGGGGGGACACTGAAGCTTTCTTT
V gene: TRBV19
clone size: .
J gene: TRBJ1-1
D gene: .

CDR3 protein: CASSAYSFLPREKLFF
CDR3 DNA: TGTGCCAGCAGCGCCTACTCCTTCCTCCCTCGTGAAAAACTGTTTTTT
V gene: TRBV9
clone size: .
J gene: TRBJ1-4
D gene: .

CDR3 protein: CASSYSVGTEAFF
CDR3 DNA: TGTGCCAGCAGTTACTCGGTAGGCACTGAAGCTTTCTTT
V gene: TRBV6-5
clone size: once
J gene: TRBJ1-1
D gene: .

CDR3 protein: CASSSSFGYTF
CDR3 DNA: TGTGCCAGCAGTAGTAGCTTTGGCTACACCTTC
V gene: TRBV25-1
clone size: once
J gene: TRBJ1-2
D gene: .

CDR3 protein: CAIKLAGGLEQYF
CDR3 DNA: TGTGCCATAAAACTAGCGGGAGGACTTGAGCAGTACTTC
V gene: TRBV10-3
clone size: few
J gene: TRBJ2-7
D gene: TRBD2

CDR3 protein: CASSRGRGTGELFF
CDR3 DNA: TGTGCCAGCAGTCGGGGCAGGGGAACCGGGGAGCTGTTTTTT
V gene: TRBV6-5
clone size: .
J gene: TRBJ2-2
D gene: .

CDR3 protein: CASSARLAATNTGELFF
CDR3 DNA: TGTGCCAGCAGCGCACGACTAGCGGCGACGAACACCGGGGAGCTGTTTTTT
V gene: TRBV9
clone size: .
J gene: TRBJ2-2
D gene: TRBD2

CDR3 protein: CASSRGLAGVGSTDTQYF
CDR3 DNA: TGTGCCAGCAGTCGGGGACTAGCGGGAGTGGGGTCCACAGATACGCAGTATTTT
V gene: TRBV7-2
clone size: .
J gene: TRBJ2-3
D gene: TRBD2

CDR3 protein: CASSLGAGGVEYEQYF
CDR3 DNA: TGTGCCAGCAGCTTGGGGGCAGGGGGCGTCGAGTACGAGCAGTACTTC
V gene: TRBV7-2
clone size: .
J gene: TRBJ2-7
D gene: TRBD1

CDR3 protein: CAWKQQGNSPLHF
CDR3 DNA: TGTGCCTGGAAGCAACAGGGAAATTCACCCCTCCACTTT
V gene: TRBV30
clone size: .
J gene: TRBJ1-6
D gene: .

CDR3 protein: CASSYSAGANYGYTF
CDR3 DNA: TGTGCCAGCAGTTATTCGGCAGGAGCTAACTATGGCTACACCTTC
V gene: TRBV6-5
clone size: .
J gene: TRBJ1-2
D gene: .

CDR3 protein: CASSFVAGVTDTQYF
CDR3 DNA: TGTGCCAGCAGCTTCGTAGCGGGAGTCACAGATACGCAGTATTTT
V gene: TRBV7-6
clone size: .
J gene: TRBJ2-3
D gene: TRBD2

CDR3 protein: CASSRGRNTEAFF
CDR3 DNA: TGTGCCAGCAGTAGGGGCCGAAACACTGAAGCTTTCTTT
V gene: TRBV6-1
clone size: .
J gene: TRBJ1-1
D gene: .

CDR3 protein: CASSLGGTGGNEQFF
CDR3 DNA: TGTGCCAGCAGCTTAGGCGGGACGGGGGGAAATGAGCAGTTCTTC
V gene: TRBV7-2
clone size: .
J gene: TRBJ2-1
D gene: TRBD2

CDR3 protein: CASSLDLGGAGTEAFF
CDR3 DNA: TGTGCCAGCAGCTTAGATCTCGGGGGCGCGGGCACTGAAGCTTTCTTT
V gene: TRBV11-2
clone size: few
J gene: TRBJ1-1
D gene: .

CDR3 protein: CASSLFGTFMAGELFF
CDR3 DNA: TGTGCCAGCAGTTTATTCGGGACCTTTATGGCCGGGGAGCTGTTTTTT
V gene: TRBV27
clone size: .
J gene: TRBJ2-2
D gene: .

CDR3 protein: CASSQEGTSGSYEQFF
CDR3 DNA: TGCGCCAGCAGCCAAGAGGGGACTAGCGGGAGCTATGAGCAGTTCTTC
V gene: TRBV4-3
clone size: .
J gene: TRBJ2-1
D gene: TRBD2

CDR3 protein: CASRGGTETQYF
CDR3 DNA: TGTGCCAGCAGGGGAGGTACGGAGACCCAGTACTTC
V gene: TRBV11-3
clone size: .
J gene: TRBJ2-5
D gene: .

CDR3 protein: CASSQPTSGREVLPEQYF
CDR3 DNA: TGTGCCAGCAGCCAGCCTACTAGCGGGAGAGAGGTCCTTCCCGAGCAGTACTTC
V gene: TRBV14
clone size: .
J gene: TRBJ2-7
D gene: TRBD2

CDR3 protein: CASSQNQRTSGNNEQYF
CDR3 DNA: TGCGCCAGCAGCCAAAACCAGAGGACTAGCGGGAATAACGAGCAGTACTTC
V gene: TRBV5-1
clone size: .
J gene: TRBJ2-7
D gene: TRBD2

CDR3 protein: CASSPGQVKGGYTF
CDR3 DNA: TGTGCCAGTAGTCCGGGACAGGTCAAGGGAGGCTACACCTTC
V gene: TRBV19
clone size: .
J gene: TRBJ1-2
D gene: TRBD1

CDR3 protein: CASSFGAPYEQYF
CDR3 DNA: TGTGCCAGCAGCTTCGGGGCTCCTTACGAGCAGTACTTC
V gene: TRBV11-2
clone size: once
J gene: TRBJ2-7
D gene: .

CDR3 protein: CASSPGQNSVNEQFF
CDR3 DNA: TGCGCCAGCAGCCCCGGACAGAATTCGGTCAATGAGCAGTTCTTC
V gene: TRBV5-1
clone size: .
J gene: TRBJ2-1
D gene: .

CDR3 protein: CASSARDRGTGELFF
CDR3 DNA: TGTGCCAGCAGCGCGCGGGACAGGGGGACCGGGGAGCTGTTTTTT
V gene: TRBV9
clone size: .
J gene: TRBJ2-2
D gene: TRBD1

CDR3 protein: CASTPQLAGGRHEQYF
CDR3 DNA: TGTGCCAGCACCCCCCAACTAGCGGGAGGGCGACACGAGCAGTACTTC
V gene: TRBV2
clone size: .
J gene: TRBJ2-7
D gene: TRBD2

CDR3 protein: CATTGSYEQYF
CDR3 DNA: TGCGCCACCACAGGGTCCTACGAGCAGTACTTC
V gene: TRBV10-2
clone size: .
J gene: TRBJ2-7
D gene: .

CDR3 protein: CASSELDTQYF
CDR3 DNA: TGTGCCAGCAGCGAACTAGATACGCAGTATTTT
V gene: TRBV11-2
clone size: .
J gene: TRBJ2-3
D gene: .

CDR3 protein: CAWCTGLAGPPPTDTQYF
CDR3 DNA: TGTGCCTGGTGCACGGGACTAGCGGGCCCTCCCCCCACAGATACGCAGTATTTT
V gene: TRBV30
clone size: once
J gene: TRBJ2-3
D gene: TRBD2

CDR3 protein: CASSPSSRVESSGYTF
CDR3 DNA: TGTGCCAGCTCACCAAGTTCCAGGGTTGAGTCCTCTGGCTACACCTTC
V gene: TRBV18
clone size: .
J gene: TRBJ1-2
D gene: .

CDR3 protein: CASSYAGSSSYNEQFF
CDR3 DNA: TGTGCCAGCAGCTACGCAGGGAGCAGCTCCTACAATGAGCAGTTCTTC
V gene: TRBV7-6
clone size: .
J gene: TRBJ2-1
D gene: .

CDR3 protein: CASSSAGVSYNEQFF
CDR3 DNA: TGTGCCAGTAGTTCAGCGGGCGTCTCCTACAATGAGCAGTTCTTC
V gene: TRBV19
clone size: .
J gene: TRBJ2-1
D gene: .

CDR3 protein: CAWSGADTQYF
CDR3 DNA: TGTGCCTGGAGTGGGGCAGATACGCAGTATTTT
V gene: TRBV30
clone size: .
J gene: TRBJ2-3
D gene: .

CDR3 protein: CASSPEGETQYF
CDR3 DNA: TGTGCCAGCAGCCCCGAGGGAGAGACCCAGTACTTC
V gene: TRBV7-7
clone size: once
J gene: TRBJ2-5
D gene: .

CDR3 protein: CASSPGLAGGSYEQYF
CDR3 DNA: TGTGCCAGCAGTCCCGGACTAGCGGGAGGCTCCTACGAGCAGTACTTC
V gene: TRBV27
clone size: .
J gene: TRBJ2-7
D gene: TRBD2

CDR3 protein: CASSLLDRVFSHTGELFF
CDR3 DNA: TGTGCCAGCAGCTTGTTGGACAGGGTTTTTAGTCACACCGGGGAGCTGTTTTTT
V gene: TRBV5-6
clone size: .
J gene: TRBJ2-2
D gene: TRBD1

CDR3 protein: CASSLLDYTDTQYF
CDR3 DNA: TGTGCCAGCAGCTTGTTGGACTACACAGATACGCAGTATTTT
V gene: TRBV7-9
clone size: .
J gene: TRBJ2-3
D gene: .

CDR3 protein: CASSLEAGVPGELFF
CDR3 DNA: TGCGCCAGCAGCTTGGAGGCAGGGGTCCCCGGGGAGCTGTTTTTT
V gene: TRBV5-1
clone size: .
J gene: TRBJ2-2
D gene: .

CDR3 protein: CASSVQGTPYEQYF
CDR3 DNA: TGTGCCAGCAGTGTCCAGGGAACCCCCTACGAGCAGTACTTC
V gene: TRBV2
clone size: .
J gene: TRBJ2-7
D gene: .

CDR3 protein: CASSGGYTGELFF
CDR3 DNA: TGTGCCAGCAGTGGTGGTTACACCGGGGAGCTGTTTTTT
V gene: TRBV6-1
clone size: .
J gene: TRBJ2-2
D gene: .

CDR3 protein: CASSVTGSSYEQYF
CDR3 DNA: TGTGCCAGCAGCGTTACTGGGAGCTCCTACGAGCAGTACTTC
V gene: TRBV9
clone size: .
J gene: TRBJ2-7
D gene: .

CDR3 protein: CASSNSGVPRPQHF
CDR3 DNA: TGTGCCAGTAGTAACTCAGGGGTACCTCGGCCCCAGCATTTT
V gene: TRBV19
clone size: .
J gene: TRBJ1-5
D gene: .

CDR3 protein: CASMGTDPGNYGYTF
CDR3 DNA: TGTGCCAGCATGGGCACGGACCCCGGGAACTATGGCTACACCTTC
V gene: TRBV28
clone size: .
J gene: TRBJ1-2
D gene: .

CDR3 protein: CASSFKQTGPTDTQYF
CDR3 DNA: TGTGCCAGCAGCTTCAAACAGACAGGGCCCACAGATACGCAGTATTTT
V gene: TRBV5-4
clone size: .
J gene: TRBJ2-3
D gene: TRBD1

CDR3 protein: CASSSRTVNTEAFF
CDR3 DNA: TGTGCCAGCAGCTCACGGACAGTGAACACTGAAGCTTTCTTT
V gene: TRBV9
clone size: once
J gene: TRBJ1-1
D gene: .

CDR3 protein: CAWSENSGLSPLHF
CDR3 DNA: TGTGCCTGGAGTGAGAACAGCGGGTTATCACCCCTCCACTTT
V gene: TRBV30
clone size: .
J gene: TRBJ1-6
D gene: .

CDR3 protein: CASSPGTSGGQTQYF
CDR3 DNA: TGTGCCAGCAGTCCAGGGACTAGCGGGGGGCAGACCCAGTACTTC
V gene: TRBV27
clone size: .
J gene: TRBJ2-5
D gene: TRBD2

CDR3 protein: CASSPPQASGRTDTQYF
CDR3 DNA: TGTGCCAGCTCACCACCGCAGGCTAGCGGACGCACAGATACGCAGTATTTT
V gene: TRBV18
clone size: .
J gene: TRBJ2-3
D gene: TRBD2

CDR3 protein: CASSQSGVSNFTGELFF
CDR3 DNA: TGCGCCAGCAGTCAATCAGGAGTATCCAATTTCACCGGGGAGCTGTTTTTT
V gene: TRBV23-1
clone size: .
J gene: TRBJ2-2
D gene: .

CDR3 protein: CASRVAGKGRYEQYF
CDR3 DNA: TGTGCCAGCAGAGTAGCGGGGAAGGGAAGATACGAGCAGTACTTC
V gene: TRBV21-1
clone size: .
J gene: TRBJ2-7
D gene: .

CDR3 protein: CAWSVAGQGSNQPQHF
CDR3 DNA: TGTGCCTGGAGTGTAGCGGGACAGGGGAGCAATCAGCCCCAGCATTTT
V gene: TRBV30
clone size: few
J gene: TRBJ1-5
D gene: TRBD1